The sequence of this TCR beta chain was determined in a study of shared clonotypes between healthy human individuals. Whole-study findings and limits: As a rule, naive subsets had a larger estimated richness than memory subsets. Rarefaction exposed incomplete sorted-subset sequencing despite large depth.

Turning to this clone: The antigen is not known.

The data were produced by immunoSEQ multiplex PCR, yet TCRdb's version contains in-frame clones alone and is incomplete. Among hundreds of thousands of clones listed, around 72% were seen once. Germline V gene lookup returns CDR1 SGHAT and CDR2 FQNNGV. J was trimmed by 7 bases and V by 7 bases; bases with no gene match: 12. The CDR3 runs to 16 residues. The clonotype comes from a woman under 40 in good health. The chain combines TRBV11-2 with TRBJ2-2; 10 bases match TRBD1. Sample: memory CD4+ T cells sorted from blood. This sample's subset: CD45RA-negative fraction. The CDR3 nucleotides are TGTGCCAGCAACCGCCGGGACAGGGGATTTCACGGGGAGCTGTTTTTT. Translating it yields CASNRRDRGFHGELFF.